Listed below are T cell receptor beta chains from one sample, sequenced in a study of T cell responses to AZD1222 COVID-19 vaccine. Libraries were prepared by immunoSEQ multiplex PCR; TCRdb keeps only in-frame clonotypes and omits some of them. The profile shows 120,000 to 150,000 clones, approximately 90% of them singletons. The source was peripheral blood, collected 28 days after the second AZD1222 dose. The receptors shown here come from an adult who received the AZD1222 COVID-19 vaccine. Both conserved end residues are part of each CDR3. D genes are given only for firm matches. Clone sizes are given selectively: once, few, many, or a class where the clone is expanded.

TRBJ1-2 NA TRBV7-2 NA TGTGCCAGCAGCTTAGAGTACAGAGACTATGGCTACACCTTC CASSLEYRDYGYTF
TRBJ1-6 NA TRBV19 NA TGTGCCAGTAGTATAGAAGGTATGGGACAAAAGAATTCACCCCTCCACTTT CASSIEGMGQKNSPLHF
TRBJ2-5 TRBD2 TRBV2 NA TGTGCCAACTCTGGCGGGTCTAGCGGGACCCCAGTGGAGACCCAGTACTTC CANSGGSSGTPVETQYF
TRBJ2-3 NA TRBV9 NA TGTGCCAGCAGCATCCAGAAGTCAGATACGCAGTATTTT CASSIQKSDTQYF
TRBJ2-7 TRBD2 TRBV19 NA TGTGCCAGTAGTAAACTAGCGGGGGGGTTATACGAGCAGTACTTC CASSKLAGGLYEQYF
TRBJ1-1 NA TRBV5-4 NA TGTGCCAGCAGAATCGGAGGGGGCACTGAAGCTTTCTTT CASRIGGGTEAFF
TRBJ1-5 NA TRBV6-6 NA TGTGCCAGCAGTCAGGCGGGGGGCAGGCAGCCCCAGCATTTT CASSQAGGRQPQHF
TRBJ1-6 NA TRBV6-2/TRBV6-3 NA TGTGCCAGCAGTTACTCTCCGGGGGGCGTTAAAAGTTCACCCCTCCACTTT CASSYSPGGVKSSPLHF
TRBJ1-2 NA TRBV5-4 NA TGTGCCAGCAGCCCCCCGAGGACAATGAGGATCTATGGCTACACCTTC CASSPPRTMRIYGYTF
TRBJ1-1 TRBD1 TRBV3-1/TRBV3-2 NA TGTGCCAGCAGCCAAGTCCAGGGGGCGCGCACTGAAGCTTTCTTT CASSQVQGARTEAFF
TRBJ1-2 NA TRBV5-6 NA TGTGCCAGCAACATGGGAGGGCCTAACTATGGCTACACCTTC CASNMGGPNYGYTF
TRBJ2-2 TRBD1 TRBV11-1 NA TGTGCCAGCAGCCATGACAGGGAGAGGGTGTTTTTT CASSHDRERVFF
TRBJ1-1 NA TRBV6-2/TRBV6-3 NA TGTGCCAGCAGTTTTACAGGGTTGAACACTGAAGCTTTCTTT CASSFTGLNTEAFF
TRBJ2-7 NA TRBV28 NA TGTGCCAGCAGTTTGGTCGTGGCACCTTCGGAGCAGCCCGCCAGGACTTACGAGCAGTACTTC CASSLVVAPSEQPARTYEQYF
TRBJ2-5 NA TRBV11-1 NA TGTGCCAGCAGCCTTGGGGCTGGCCGGGAGACCCAGTACTTC CASSLGAGRETQYF
TRBJ1-6 NA TRBV2 NA TGTGCCAGCAGTGAAGGGACGGACTATAATTCACCCCTCCACTTT CASSEGTDYNSPLHF
TRBJ1-6 NA TRBV6-5 NA TGTGCCAGCGTACCGGATTATTATAATTCACCCCTCCACTTT CASVPDYYNSPLHF
TRBJ2-2 NA TRBV13 NA TGTGCCAGCAGCCCACCGGGACTTAACACCGGGGAGCTGTTTTTT CASSPPGLNTGELFF
TRBJ2-1 TRBD2 TRBV7-2 NA TGTGCCAGCAGCCCGCTGGGCGGGAGTAACAATGAGCAGCTCTTC CASSPLGGSNNEQLF
TRBJ1-2 NA TRBV7-9 NA TGTGCCAGCAGCTCTTCCGGGGAAGGGGCATATGGCTACACCTTC CASSSSGEGAYGYTF
TRBJ2-6 NA TRBV4-3 NA TGCGCCAGCAGCCAACCGACCTCTGGGGCCAACGTCCTGACTTTC CASSQPTSGANVLTF
TRBJ2-1 TRBD2 TRBV27 NA TGTGCCAGCATAGCCGGGAGGGGCTACAATGAGCAGTTCTTC CASIAGRGYNEQFF
TRBJ1-6 TRBD1 TRBV19 NA TGTGCCAGTAGTATGGTACAGGGGAATTCACCCCTCCACTTT CASSMVQGNSPLHF
TRBJ2-6 TRBD2 TRBV27 NA TGTGCCAGCAGTTTCGGGGGGTCTGGGGCCAACGTCCTGACTTTC CASSFGGSGANVLTF
TRBJ1-1 NA TRBV6-6 NA TGTGCCAGCAGTTACTTCCGGGGGTCGAGTGAAGCTTTCTTT CASSYFRGSSEAFF
TRBJ2-1 TRBD2 TRBV29-1 once TGCAGCTCACTGGGTCTAGCGGTCAACAATGAGCAGTTCTTC CSSLGLAVNNEQFF
TRBJ1-4 TRBD1 TRBV5-1 NA TGCGCCAGCAGCTTCACCTCAGGGGGTGGACGAGAAAAACTGTTTTTT CASSFTSGGGREKLFF